This T cell receptor beta chain came from a study of cytomegalovirus exposure and HLA in healthy donors. For this clone: What it binds is unknown.

Germline V gene data show CDR1 as MNHNY and CDR2 as SVGAGI (reference sequence). This CDR3 is built from 16 residues. V gave up 0 bases and J gave up 2 bases, with 13 bases separating them. Study findings and constraints: Later analysis suggested links between common viral pathogens and several top significant clusters. Available immune exposure information covered CMV serostatus only. The study labeled 150 to 200 TCR beta chains cytomegalovirus-associated.

Amplification used 60 Vbeta primers and 13 Jbeta primers. Method: immunoSEQ multiplex PCR; TCRdb's copy keeps in-frame clones and lacks some. The sample includes around 61,000 clones, roughly four fifths of them seen just once. This chain links TRBV6-6 with TRBJ1-2, with D tentatively TRBD1 (6 bases). Sequenced sample: PBMCs. This clonotype was obtained from a man aged 40-55 years in good health and CMV-seronegative. The CDR3 protein is CASSYSSGGLNYGYTF. The CDR3 DNA is TGTGCCAGCAGTTACTCCAGCGGGGGCTTGAACTATGGCTACACCTTC.